The rows below give T cell receptor beta chains drawn from one sample of a study of blood T cell repertoires in COVID-19. The data were produced by immunoSEQ multiplex PCR, yet TCRdb's version contains in-frame clones alone and is incomplete. The sample shows 250,000 or so clones, 70% to 90% of them seen only once. The sample was peripheral blood. These receptor sequences come from a man between 18 and 29 years old with active or convalescent COVID-19. The CDR3 runs from the conserved cysteine through the conserved F or W. A D gene is named only where the DNA matches it firmly. Size values are once, few and many counts, or a class for expanded clones, and some rows have none.

TRBV27	TRBJ2-5	NA	NA	CASSPGTYGLQETQYF	TGTGCCAGCAGTCCCGGGACTTATGGGCTCCAAGAGACCCAGTACTTC
TRBV12-3/TRBV12-4	TRBJ2-1	NA	NA	CASSRGRGNEQFF	TGTGCCAGCAGTAGGGGGAGGGGAAATGAGCAGTTCTTC
TRBV10-1	TRBJ1-2	NA	TRBD1	CASSESKGQEAPNYGYTF	TGCGCCAGCAGTGAGTCGAAGGGACAGGAGGCTCCAAACTATGGCTACACCTTC
TRBV5-4	TRBJ1-2	once	TRBD1	CASSPAGTGTFYGYTF	TGTGCCAGCAGCCCCGCGGGGACAGGGACCTTCTATGGCTACACCTTC
TRBV6-1	TRBJ2-7	NA	NA	CASSEFGGRGSEQYF	TGTGCCAGCAGTGAATTTGGTGGCAGGGGATCCGAGCAGTACTTC
TRBV6-5	TRBJ2-5	NA	TRBD1	CASSSGQGTETQYF	TGTGCCAGCAGCTCCGGACAGGGAACGGAGACCCAGTACTTC
TRBV7-2	TRBJ2-1	NA	NA	CASSLRSPGDEQFF	TGTGCCAGCAGCTTAAGGTCCCCGGGGGATGAGCAGTTCTTC
TRBV7-2	TRBJ2-2	NA	TRBD2	CASGANSGTKNTGELFF	TGTGCCAGCGGAGCGAACTCCGGGACTAAGAACACCGGGGAGCTGTTTTTT
TRBV7-2	TRBJ2-2	NA	NA	CASRTQSPMNTGELFF	TGTGCCAGCAGAACCCAGTCCCCGATGAACACCGGGGAGCTGTTTTTT
TRBV11-1	TRBJ1-1	NA	NA	CASSLVSGANTEAFF	TGTGCCAGCAGCTTAGTATCAGGTGCGAACACTGAAGCTTTCTTT
TRBV5-1	TRBJ2-5	NA	TRBD2	CASSLTGTSGETQYF	TGCGCCAGCAGCTTGACCGGGACTAGTGGAGAGACCCAGTACTTC
TRBV7-2	TRBJ2-1	NA	TRBD2	CASKWTSEHNEQFF	TGTGCCAGCAAGTGGACTAGCGAACACAATGAGCAGTTCTTC
TRBV6-5	TRBJ1-1	NA	NA	CASQWGANTEAFF	TGTGCCAGCCAGTGGGGAGCAAACACTGAAGCTTTCTTT
TRBV25-1	TRBJ1-5	NA	NA	CASSESLSNQPQHF	TGTGCCAGCAGTGAATCCCTTAGCAATCAGCCCCAGCATTTT
TRBV5-1	TRBJ1-1	NA	TRBD1	CASSPIGTDLNTEAFF	TGCGCCAGCAGCCCCATAGGGACAGACCTTAACACTGAAGCTTTCTTT
TRBV27	TRBJ1-1	NA	NA	CASSLSRGQLVAFF	TGTGCCAGCAGTTTATCGAGAGGGCAGTTAGTAGCTTTCTTT
TRBV20-1	TRBJ2-3	NA	NA	CSAEESIAQYF	TGCAGTGCTGAGGAAAGTATTGCGCAGTATTTT
TRBV6-5	TRBJ2-7	NA	TRBD1	CASKEGTGSYEQYF	TGTGCCAGCAAGGAAGGGACAGGGTCCTACGAGCAGTACTTC
TRBV14	TRBJ2-1	NA	NA	CASSPRDSYNEQFF	TGTGCCAGCAGCCCGAGGGATTCCTACAATGAGCAGTTCTTC
TRBV27	TRBJ2-3	NA	TRBD2	CASSFLPSGGSTDTQYF	TGTGCCAGCAGTTTTCTTCCTAGCGGGGGATCCACAGATACGCAGTATTTT
TRBV2	TRBJ1-6	NA	TRBD1	CASSATRDSQRGSPLHF	TGTGCCAGCAGTGCTACTCGGGACAGCCAAAGGGGGTCACCCCTCCACTTT
TRBV15	TRBJ2-3	once	NA	CATCCSPRDPTDTQYF	TGTGCCACCTGTTGCTCCCCCAGGGATCCCACAGATACGCAGTATTTT
TRBV10-3	TRBJ2-2	NA	TRBD1	CAISEPPTGPDGELFF	TGTGCCATCAGTGAGCCCCCGACAGGGCCGGACGGGGAGCTGTTTTTT
TRBV23-1	TRBJ1-1	NA	TRBD1	CASSPRQGRRTCLEAFF	TGCGCCAGCAGTCCCCGACAGGGTCGACGTACCTGCCTTGAAGCTTTCTTT
TRBV3-1/TRBV3-2	TRBJ2-1	NA	TRBD2	CASSLAGVTHEQFF	TGTGCCAGCAGCCTAGCGGGAGTAACTCATGAGCAGTTCTTC
TRBV7-2	TRBJ1-3	once	NA	CASSLGGSGNTIYF	TGTGCCAGCAGCCTGGGGGGCTCTGGAAACACCATATATTTT
TRBV11-2	TRBJ2-7	once	NA	CASSSHEQYF	TGTGCCAGCAGCTCCCATGAGCAGTACTTC
TRBV24-1	TRBJ2-2	NA	NA	CATRPEGTHTGELFF	TGTGCCACCAGGCCCGAGGGGACACACACCGGGGAGCTGTTTTTT
TRBV2	TRBJ2-2	NA	NA	CASTEALGGIGTGELFF	TGTGCCAGCACCGAGGCCCTGGGAGGCATTGGAACCGGGGAGCTGTTTTTT
TRBV27	TRBJ2-2	NA	NA	CASSLQWGELFF	TGTGCCAGCAGTTTACAGTGGGGGGAGCTGTTTTTT
TRBV7-9	TRBJ2-5	NA	NA	CASSLDKGETQYF	TGTGCCAGCAGCTTAGATAAGGGGGAGACCCAGTACTTC
TRBV18	TRBJ1-2	NA	NA	CASSLVAPGPNYGYTF	TGTGCCAGCTCACTCGTCGCCCCAGGGCCAAACTATGGCTACACCTTC